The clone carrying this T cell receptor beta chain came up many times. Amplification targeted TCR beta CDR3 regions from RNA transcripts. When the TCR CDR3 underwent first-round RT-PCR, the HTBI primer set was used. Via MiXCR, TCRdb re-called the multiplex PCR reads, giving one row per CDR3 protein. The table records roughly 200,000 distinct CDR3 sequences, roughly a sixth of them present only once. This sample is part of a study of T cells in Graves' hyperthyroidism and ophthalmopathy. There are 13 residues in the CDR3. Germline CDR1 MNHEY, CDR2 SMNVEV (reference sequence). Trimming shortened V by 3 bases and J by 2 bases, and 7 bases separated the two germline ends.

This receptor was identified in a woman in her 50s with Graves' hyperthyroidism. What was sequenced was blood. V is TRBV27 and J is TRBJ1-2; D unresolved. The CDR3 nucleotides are TGTGCCAGCAGTTTGGGCAGAAACTATGGCTACACCTTC. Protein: CASSLGRNYGYTF.